Presented here are 10 T cell receptor beta chains from one specimen sequenced in a study of T cell responses to AZD1222 COVID-19 vaccine. Only in-frame clones appear in the TCRdb table, and some are missing; sequencing was by immunoSEQ multiplex PCR. Of around 130,000 clones in the sample, about nine tenths were seen once. Source: peripheral blood, taken on day 0 of AZD1222 vaccination. These receptor sequences come from an adult in good health.

The chain combines TRBV5-5 with TRBJ2-1; tentative D call: TRBD1 (5 bases). The CDR3 consists of 15 residues. CDR1 and CDR2 from the germline V gene are SGHKS and YYEKEE (reference sequence). V lost 0 bases and J 2 bases, leaving 9 bases between the germline ends. The CDR3 is CASSLETEAYNEQFF. DNA of the CDR3: TGTGCCAGCAGCTTGGAGACAGAGGCCTACAATGAGCAGTTCTTC.

The chain recombines TRBV9 with TRBJ2-2; no clear D gene. The CDR3 loop spans 12 amino acids. V dropped 0 bases and J dropped 8 bases, with 5 bases sitting between them. Germline CDR1 and CDR2: SGDLS and YYNGEE. In DNA, the CDR3 is TGTGCCAGCAGCGTAGGTTTTGGGGAGCTGTTTTTT. Protein product: CASSVGFGELFF.

To note about this clone: Other DNA sequences of this sample code for an identical CDR3. CDR3 protein: CAWSLQGNQPQHF. The CDR3 DNA is TGTGCCTGGAGCCTACAGGGAAATCAGCCCCAGCATTTT. The J gene is TRBJ1-5, the V gene TRBV30; possible D gene TRBD1, 6 bases. CDR3 length equals 13 residues. V was trimmed by 3 bases and J by 4 bases, leaving 10 bases between them. CDR1 is GTSNPN, CDR2 SVGIG, per germline (reference sequence).

The chain carries TRBV6-5 and TRBJ2-1; 7 bases map to TRBD1. Losses at the gene ends were 6 bases for V and 4 bases for J; bases not matched to a gene: 0. CDR1 MNHEY and CDR2 SVGAGI come from the germline V gene. This CDR3 contains 12 residues. The CDR3 nucleotides read TGTGCCAGCAGGACAGGGTACAATGAGCAGTTCTTC. Translation gives CASRTGYNEQFF.

J is TRBJ2-2 and V is TRBV4-3, with D tentatively TRBD1 (6 bases). This CDR3 is built from 16 residues. V was pared by 2 bases and J by 4 bases, with 14 bases between. The germline gives CDR1 LGHNA, CDR2 YSLEER. This CDR3 is CASSQRATGRTGELFF. CDR3 DNA sequence: TGCGCCAGCAGCCAAAGGGCGACAGGACGCACCGGGGAGCTGTTTTTT.

The V and J genes are TRBV7-9 and TRBJ1-1; D not resolved. The CDR3 loop spans 10 amino acids. The V and J ends lost 4 bases and 3 bases respectively, with 0 bases between them. The germline gives CDR1 SEHNR, CDR2 FQNEAQ (reference sequence). The CDR3 loop reads CASSYTEAFF. In nucleotides, the CDR3 is TGTGCCAGCAGCTACACTGAAGCTTTCTTT.

The rearrangement uses TRBV28 and TRBJ2-3, with 10 bases that match TRBD2. Germline CDR1 MDHEN, CDR2 SYDVKM. This CDR3 spans 17 amino acids. Losses at the gene ends were 1 base for V and 2 bases for J; bases not matched to a gene: 6. The CDR3 reads CASSLSLAGSHTDTQYF. The CDR3 DNA reads as TGTGCCAGCAGTTTATCACTAGCGGGGAGTCACACAGATACGCAGTATTTT.

The J gene is TRBJ1-6, the V gene TRBV7-8; 7 positions match TRBD1. CDR3 size: 13 residues. V shed 4 bases, J shed 11 bases, and the junction held 5 bases outside the gene matches. CDR1 is SGHVS and CDR2 is FQNEAQ in the germline V gene. DNA of the CDR3: TGTGCCAGCAGCTACAGGGGTTTGGCACCCCTCCACTTT. Translated, it gives CASSYRGLAPLHF.

This sequence joins TRBV28 and TRBJ1-2, with TRBD1 as a possible D gene (6 bases). The V end lost 5 bases, the J end lost 3 bases, and 25 bases lay between the germline ends. Germline V CDR1 and CDR2: MDHEN, SYDVKM. The CDR3 has 18 residues. Here the CDR3 reads CASSLPGNREGYYYGYTF. CDR3 nucleotide sequence: TGTGCCAGCAGTCTACCCGGGAACAGGGAAGGATATTACTATGGCTACACCTTC.

This clone was observed a single time. J is TRBJ2-5 and V is TRBV19; 8 bases line up with TRBD2. The length of the CDR3 is 15 residues. Germline lookup yields CDR1 LNHDA and CDR2 SQIVND (reference sequence). J lost 1 base, V lost 4 bases, and 5 bases had no gene match. The CDR3 here is CASSTPGLVQETQYF. The CDR3 region has the DNA TGTGCCAGTAGTACCCCGGGACTAGTCCAAGAGACCCAGTACTTC. Supplemented by reference TRBV19 and TRBJ2-5, the full variable domain reads DGGITQSPKYLFRKEGQNVTLSCEQNLNHDAMYWYRQDPGQGLRLIYYSQIVNDFQKGDIAEGYSVSREKKESFPLTVTSAQKNPTAFYLCASSTPGLVQETQYFGPGTRLLVL.